A single TCR beta chain is shown here with its context. Antigen specificity is unknown. These data are taken from a study of T cells in Graves' hyperthyroidism and ophthalmopathy. Study-level points and caveats: Researchers found most expanded thyroid clonotypes above 0.001 in blood as well.

Authors of the study amplified TCR beta CDR3 regions from RNA transcripts. HTBI primers were the set used in a first-round RT-PCR of the TCR CDR3. TCRdb re-analysed the multiplex PCR reads in MiXCR, keeping a single row per CDR3 protein. The sample comprises more than 300,000 distinct CDR3 sequences, roughly a sixth of which are singletons, and approximately 33% rests with the top ten. The clonotype originates from a woman in her thirties with Graves' hyperthyroidism that later progressed to Graves' ophthalmopathy. Sequencing was carried out using blood.

CDR3 in DNA: TGCAGCGTTGCGGGGGTTACTGGGGCCAACGTCCTGACTTTC. Encoded protein: CSVAGVTGANVLTF. The chain links TRBV29-1 to TRBJ2-6; tentatively, D is TRBD2 (6 bases). V gave up 4 bases and J gave up 2 bases, with 9 bases separating them. Germline loops: CDR1 SQVTM, CDR2 ANQGSEA. There are 14 residues in the CDR3.